The 18 T cell receptor beta chains listed next were all sequenced from one sample in a study of blood T cell repertoires in COVID-19. Data came from immunoSEQ multiplex PCR; TCRdb stores just in-frame clones and leaves some out. The repertoire holds just under 250,000 clones, with approximately 83% as singletons. What was sequenced was peripheral blood. These receptors all stem from a woman aged 30 to 39 who had recovered from COVID-19.

V usage is TRBV19 and J usage is TRBJ2-7, with TRBD2 matching over 8 bases. The trim removed 8 bases at V and 6 bases at J, leaving 9 bases unmatched. CDR1 LNHDA and CDR2 SQIVND come from the germline V gene (reference sequence). The CDR3 contains 13 residues. The chain's CDR3 is CASQGGGHSEQYF. The CDR3 region has the DNA TGTGCCAGTCAAGGCGGGGGGCACTCCGAGCAGTACTTC.

The chain is built from TRBV18 and TRBJ1-5; D not resolved. Trimming shortened V by 1 base and J by 0 bases, and 7 bases separated the two germline ends. The CDR3 extends over 15 amino acids. The germline gives CDR1 KGHSH, CDR2 LQKENI. The CDR3 DNA reads as TGTGCCAGCTCACCACTAGCAAATAGCAATCAGCCCCAGCATTTT. This translates into CASSPLANSNQPQHF.

The chain recombines TRBV19 with TRBJ2-3; 10 bases fit TRBD2. This CDR3 spans 13 amino acids. Germline loops: CDR1 LNHDA, CDR2 SQIVND (reference sequence). The V gene end was trimmed by 7 bases and the J gene end by 4 bases; junction bases not matched to a gene: 2. The CDR3 region is CASNSGGADTQYF. The CDR3 DNA follows: TGTGCCAGTAACAGCGGGGGGGCAGATACGCAGTATTTT.

The CDR3 DNA is TGTGCCAGCTCACCTTTAGACAGGCCCGCGGATTCACCCCTCCACTTT. Its translation: CASSPLDRPADSPLHF. This sequence joins TRBV18 and TRBJ1-6, with a possible D match to TRBD1 (6 bases). Germline V gives CDR1 KGHSH, CDR2 LQKENI. V lost 3 bases and J lost 8, with 17 bases in between. The CDR3 has 16 amino acids.

CDR3: CASTGTGGDNTEAFF. CDR3 DNA sequence: TGCGCCAGCACCGGGACAGGGGGTGATAACACTGAAGCTTTCTTT. The V and J genes are TRBV5-1 and TRBJ1-1, with 11 bases aligning to TRBD1. Germline values: CDR1 SGHRS, CDR2 YFSETQ. V dropped 6 bases and J dropped 2; count of bases not matched to a gene: 6. CDR3 length equals 15 residues. The full variable domain, completed using reference TRBV5-1 and TRBJ1-1, is KAGVTQTPRYLIKTRGQQVTLSCSPISGHRSVSWYQQTPGQGLQFLFEYFSETQRNKGNFPGRFSGRQFSNSRSEMNVSTLELGDSALYLCASTGTGGDNTEAFFGQGTRLTVV.

The chain combines TRBV4-1 with TRBJ2-1; TRBD2 matches 12 bases. Trimming cost V 2 bases and J 2 bases; bases outside gene matches: 10. Germline assignment: CDR1 MGHRA and CDR2 YSYEKL. The CDR3 has 19 amino acids. Here the CDR3 DNA reads TGCGCCAGCAGCCAACTACTAGCGGGGGGAGTAAGCGCCTACAATGAGCAGTTCTTC. This encodes CASSQLLAGGVSAYNEQFF.

This clone has only one observation. The chain recombines TRBV24-1 with TRBJ2-3, with 10 positions matching TRBD2. The CDR3 is 13 amino acids. CDR1 is KGHDR, CDR2 SFDVKD, per germline. Trimming at V came to 3 bases and at J to 11 bases, leaving 4 bases not matched to a gene. CDR3 sequence reads: CATSDAPSGRQYF. The CDR3 bases are TGTGCCACCAGTGATGCCCCTAGCGGGAGGCAGTATTTT.

The genes are TRBV6-5 and TRBJ1-3; no firm D call. Germline V gene sequence: CDR1 MNHEY, CDR2 SVGAGI. The CDR3 loop spans 14 amino acids. Trimming cost V 7 bases and J 0 bases, with 10 bases left between them. CDR3 coding DNA: TGTGCCAGCAATGTCCTAAACTCTGGAAACACCATATATTTT. Translating gives CASNVLNSGNTIYF.

V is TRBV7-3 and J is TRBJ2-2; no definite D call. Trimming took off 2 bases at V and 4 bases at J, with 8 bases between the two ends. Germline assignment: CDR1 SGHTA and CDR2 FQGTGA. This CDR3 has 14 amino acids. CDR3 nucleotides: TGTGCCAGCAGCTTACCTAGTAGCACCGGGGAGCTGTTTTTT. It codes for CASSLPSSTGELFF.

V gene TRBV12-3 or TRBV12-4 combines with J gene TRBJ2-1; perhaps TRBD2 as D (6 bases). V lost 7 bases and J lost 0, with 7 bases in between. The CDR3 runs to 13 residues. The CDR3 reads CASNSGSYNEQFF. The CDR3 DNA is TGTGCCAGCAATAGCGGCTCCTACAATGAGCAGTTCTTC.

The V and J genes are TRBV9 and TRBJ2-5; TRBD1 agrees at 9 bases. CDR3 length equals 15 residues. The trim removed 3 bases at V and 5 bases at J, leaving 8 bases unmatched. Germline V gene lookup returns CDR1 SGDLS and CDR2 YYNGEE. DNA for the CDR3: TGTGCCAGCAGCGGCCGGACAGGGGTATCGGAGACCCAGTACTTC. Residues: CASSGRTGVSETQYF. The complete variable domain, with remaining parts taken from reference TRBV9 and TRBJ2-5, reads DSGVTQTPKHLITATGQRVTLRCSPRSGDLSVYWYQQSLDQGLQFLIQYYNGEERAKGNILERFSAQQFPDLHSELNLSSLELGDSALYFCASSGRTGVSETQYFGPGTRLLVL.

The rearrangement links TRBV3-1 (or the pseudogene TRBV3-2) to TRBJ2-7; tentatively, D is TRBD1 (7 bases). V was clipped by 0 bases and J by 3 bases, with 12 bases between them. CDR1 and CDR2 from the germline V gene are LGHDT and YNNKEL (reference sequence). This CDR3 contains 15 residues. CDR3: CASSQDQGGYYEQYF. The CDR3 coding sequence is TGTGCCAGCAGCCAAGATCAGGGGGGTTACTACGAGCAGTACTTC.

The chain couples TRBV5-1 to TRBJ2-1, with TRBD1 identical over 8 bases. This CDR3 has 14 amino acids. V trimming: 4 bases; J trimming: 7 bases; junction bases outside the gene matches: 7. Per germline, CDR1 SGHRS and CDR2 YFSETQ. The CDR3 DNA is TGCGCCAGCAGCGCACTCCAGGGGGCGAATGAGCAGTTCTTC. Encoded protein: CASSALQGANEQFF.

This clone was seen a single time. The chain combines TRBV30 with TRBJ1-6; D unresolved. Trimming pared 5 bases from V and 5 bases from J, leaving 13 bases between. CDR1 and CDR2 from the germline V gene are GTSNPN and SVGIG (reference sequence). The CDR3 is 14 amino acids. The DNA for the CDR3 is TGTGCCTGGGGAAGATGGGCCGATAATTCACCCCTCCACTTT. It is translated as CAWGRWADNSPLHF. Looking up the rest from reference TRBV30 and TRBJ1-6 gives the full variable domain: SQTIHQWPATLVQPVGSPLSLECTVEGTSNPNLYWYRQAAGRGLQLLFYSVGIGQISSEVPQNLSASRPQDRQFILSSKKLLLSDSGFYLCAWGRWADNSPLHFGNGTRLTVT.

The chain links TRBV6-2 or TRBV6-3 to TRBJ1-6; D perhaps matches TRBD1 (6 bases). This CDR3 region has 15 residues. CDR1 MNHEY and CDR2 SVGEGT come from the germline V gene. The ends were cut back, 2 bases at V and 8 bases at J, with 13 bases in the middle. CDR3 DNA sequence: TGTGCCAGCAGTTACCCTACAGGGTCGCATTCACCCCTCCACTTT. Translation gives CASSYPTGSHSPLHF.

The chain recombines TRBV18 with TRBJ2-7; D unclear. The germline V gene has CDR1 KGHSH and CDR2 LQKENI. The CDR3 sequence is 14 residues long. Trimming pared 6 bases from V and 3 bases from J, leaving 15 bases between. CDR3 protein: CASSIGQAFYEQYF. CDR3 nucleotides: TGTGCCAGCTCCATCGGCCAGGCCTTCTACGAGCAGTACTTC.

V usage is TRBV6-6 and J usage is TRBJ2-7, with 10 bases fitting TRBD2. Per germline, CDR1 MNHNY and CDR2 SVGAGI (reference sequence). Losses at the gene ends were 5 bases for V and 2 bases for J; bases not matched to a gene: 9. The CDR3 runs 16 residues. For the CDR3, the DNA is TGTGCCAGCAGTCCCCTAGCGGGGGTCATCACCTACGAGCAGTACTTC. It codes for CASSPLAGVITYEQYF.

The rearrangement links TRBV27 to TRBJ1-6; TRBD1 matches at 7 bases. CDR1 MNHEY and CDR2 SMNVEV come from the germline V gene (reference sequence). The CDR3 has 15 amino acids. Unmatched junction bases numbered 12, after V lost 6 bases and J lost 10 bases. The CDR3, as DNA: TGTGCCAGCAGCTCTCACAGGGGAATTCGGTCACCCCTCCACTTT. Its translation: CASSSHRGIRSPLHF.